One and the same sample provided the 20 T cell receptor beta chains below, sequenced in a study of cytomegalovirus exposure and HLA in healthy donors. It was with 60 Vbeta and 13 Jbeta primers that the PCR ran. Data came from immunoSEQ multiplex PCR; TCRdb stores just in-frame clones and leaves some out. The sample lists more than 95,000 clones, around 75% occurring once. The sequencing input was PBMCs. Every receptor here comes from a man aged 25 to 40 in good health and CMV-seronegative.

In DNA form, the CDR3 reads TGTGCCAGCAGCTTAGGAGGTCTAGCTGGCTACAATGAGCAGTTCTTC. This sequence encodes CASSLGGLAGYNEQFF. The chain uses TRBV11-2 and TRBJ2-1; D might be TRBD2 (5 bases). The germline V gene encodes CDR1 SGHAT and CDR2 FQNNGV. Trimming took off 1 base at V and 3 bases at J, with 13 bases between the two ends. The length of the CDR3 is 16 residues.

The chain links TRBV7-2 to TRBJ2-2; 7 bases match TRBD1. There are 14 residues in the CDR3. Unmatched junction bases numbered 3, after V lost 3 bases and J lost 5 bases. CDR1 is SGHTA, CDR2 FQGNSA, per germline. This CDR3 reads CASSFNRGTGELFF. CDR3 in DNA: TGTGCCAGCAGCTTTAACAGGGGAACCGGGGAGCTGTTTTTT.

As DNA, the CDR3 is TGTGCCAGCAGCCCCAACGAACGGGTGGAGCAGTTCTTC. It codes for CASSPNERVEQFF. The chain joins TRBV2 to TRBJ2-1; no clear D. CDR3 size: 13 residues. Between the trimmed V and J ends, which lost 6 bases and 10 bases, there was a span of 16 bases. Germline assignment: CDR1 SNHLY and CDR2 FYNNEI.

This clone was observed a single time. The chain is built from TRBV7-2 and TRBJ1-1; D remains ambiguous. V lost 1 base and J 4 bases, leaving 7 bases between the germline ends. Germline CDR1 and CDR2: SGHTA and FQGNSA. CDR3 length: 13 amino acids. The CDR3 DNA reads TGTGCCAGCAGCTTAGTGGAGGCCACTGAAGCTTTCTTT. It is translated as CASSLVEATEAFF.

In its sample, this clone was seen a few times. V gene TRBV4-1 combines with J gene TRBJ1-2; maybe TRBD1 (5 bases). Trimming removed 0 bases from V and 6 bases from J, with 17 bases in between. The CDR3 spans 16 residues. Germline CDR1 is MGHRA and CDR2 is YSYEKL. The chain's CDR3 is CASSQEGTQGFHGYTF. In DNA form, the CDR3 reads TGCGCCAGCAGCCAAGAAGGCACGCAGGGATTCCATGGCTACACCTTC.

The chain is built from TRBV5-1 and TRBJ2-5; D might be TRBD1 (5 bases). This CDR3 region has 12 residues. Germline assignment: CDR1 SGHRS and CDR2 YFSETQ. V lost 6 bases and J 0 bases, leaving 6 bases between the germline ends. As DNA, the CDR3 is TGCGCCAGCACACAGGACCAAGAGACCCAGTACTTC. It specifies CASTQDQETQYF. The variable domain in full, with the rest retrieved from reference TRBV5-1 and TRBJ2-5, is KAGVTQTPRYLIKTRGQQVTLSCSPISGHRSVSWYQQTPGQGLQFLFEYFSETQRNKGNFPGRFSGRQFSNSRSEMNVSTLELGDSALYLCASTQDQETQYFGPGTRLLVL.

This clone is categorized as medium-sized. The chain couples TRBV4-3 to TRBJ1-4; 11 nucleotides agree with TRBD1. CDR1 is LGHNA and CDR2 is YSLEER in the germline V gene. V trimming: 1 base; J trimming: 6 bases; junction bases outside the gene matches: 1. This CDR3 is 15 amino acids long. CDR3 sequence (DNA): TGCGCCAGCAGCCAAGGGACAGGGGGCCATGAAAAACTGTTTTTT. This gives the protein CASSQGTGGHEKLFF.

The V call is TRBV28, the J call TRBJ1-2; no reliable D call. The CDR3 consists of 13 residues. Germline V gene data show CDR1 as MDHEN and CDR2 as SYDVKM. Trimming cost V 6 bases and J 5 bases, with 13 bases left between them. This CDR3 is CASRRNMVYGYTF. For the CDR3, the DNA is TGTGCCAGCAGGCGGAATATGGTTTATGGCTACACCTTC.

The chain couples TRBV7-6 to TRBJ2-3, with D maybe TRBD1 (5 bases). V shed 2 bases and J shed 3 bases, with 9 bases lying between them. The CDR3 has 14 residues. CDR1 SGHVS and CDR2 FNYEAQ come from the germline V gene. For the CDR3, the DNA is TGTGCCAGCAGCTTATTCCAGGGTACAGATACGCAGTATTTT. Amino acids: CASSLFQGTDTQYF.

The chain recombines TRBV6-1 with TRBJ1-2; a weak D match, TRBD1 (6 bases). Trimming took off 6 bases at V and 3 bases at J, with 11 bases between the two ends. Per the germline V gene, CDR1 is MNHNS and CDR2 is SASEGT. This CDR3 spans 13 amino acids. CDR3 sequence: CASRQGIDYGYTF. CDR3 nucleotide sequence: TGTGCCAGCAGACAGGGCATCGACTATGGCTACACCTTC.

V gene TRBV7-6 combines with J gene TRBJ2-7, with TRBD2 as a possible D gene (6 bases). From germline, CDR1 is SGHVS and CDR2 FNYEAQ. V dropped 1 base and J dropped 2 bases, with 9 bases sitting between them. There are 14 residues in the CDR3. The chain's CDR3 is CASSLEAGTYEQYF. CDR3 sequence (DNA): TGTGCCAGCAGCTTAGAGGCGGGAACCTACGAGCAGTACTTC.

The V and J genes are TRBV12-1 and TRBJ2-3; TRBD2, the D gene given by the table, was not confirmed from the DNA. TRBV12-1 is reported as a pseudogene. This CDR3 is built from 17 residues. As DNA, the CDR3 is TGTGCCAGCAGCCCCGGGACTAGCGGGAGTCGGACAGATACGCAGTATTTT. Translated: CASSPGTSGSRTDTQYF.

This clone came up a few times. The gene calls are TRBV6-1 and TRBJ2-7, with a weak D call TRBD1 (6 bases). The CDR3 runs to 15 residues. V shed 1 base and J shed 2 bases, with 12 bases lying between them. Germline CDR1 MNHNS, CDR2 SASEGT. CDR3 DNA: TGTGCCAGCAGTGAAGTGGCAGGGGTCCCCTACGAGCAGTACTTC. Translated, it gives CASSEVAGVPYEQYF.

This sequence joins TRBV5-6 and TRBJ1-6; 9 nucleotides line up with TRBD1. Germline V CDR1 and CDR2: SGHDT, YYEEEE. J lost 7 bases, V lost 1 base, and 3 bases had no gene match. This CDR3 comprises 15 residues. The CDR3 is CASSLRDRENSPLHF. Written as DNA, the CDR3 is TGTGCCAGCAGCTTGAGGGACAGGGAGAATTCACCCCTCCACTTT.

This chain joins TRBV11-2 and TRBJ2-5; D is possibly TRBD2 (6 bases). Germline values: CDR1 SGHAT, CDR2 FQNNGV. The CDR3 length is 16 residues. V lost 2 bases, J lost 1 base, and 14 bases lay in between. This chain's CDR3 is CASSLFSGVLQETQYF. The CDR3 nucleotides read TGTGCCAGCAGCTTATTCTCGGGGGTTCTCCAAGAGACCCAGTACTTC.

The sample holds many counts of this clone. This chain links TRBV6-5 with TRBJ1-1, with 9 bases that match TRBD1. V lost 5 bases, J lost 13 bases, and 8 bases stayed unmatched. Germline CDR1 is MNHEY and CDR2 is SVGAGI. CDR3 length: 12 residues. The CDR3 DNA sequence: TGTGCCAGCAGTACCGGGACAGGGACAGGTTTCTTT. This gives the protein CASSTGTGTGFF.

Notes on this clone: Because the CDR3 is missing its conserved closing phenylalanine or tryptophan, this is likely a read error. V is TRBV15 and J is TRBJ1-1, with D maybe TRBD1 (5 bases). This CDR3 region has 13 residues. The V end was cut by 5 bases, the J end by 10 bases, with 17 bases between. Germline V gene lookup returns CDR1 LNHNV and CDR2 YYDKDF (reference sequence). The CDR3 DNA reads as TGTGCCACCAGCCGTGGGGGGTCTTCCACAGCTTTCGTT. Its protein product is CATSRGGSSTAFV.

The gene calls are TRBV30 and TRBJ2-5; D unclear. Germline V gene sequence: CDR1 GTSNPN, CDR2 SVGIG (reference sequence). This CDR3 region has 12 residues. The germline V and J ends were trimmed by 0 bases and 5 bases, with 7 bases remaining between them. The CDR3 reads CAWSVLGETQYF. The CDR3 DNA reads TGTGCCTGGAGTGTTCTCGGGGAGACCCAGTACTTC.

The chain links TRBV4-2 to TRBJ2-1; 9 bases map to TRBD2. Trimming took 0 bases from V and 3 from J; bases not matched to a gene: 9. CDR3 length equals 18 residues. Germline V gene sequence: CDR1 LGHNA, CDR2 YNFKEQ. In nucleotides, the CDR3 is TGTGCCAGCAGCCAAGACCCCCCCCTGCGGGAGGGCTACAATGAGCAGTTCTTC. Its protein is CASSQDPPLREGYNEQFF.

The genes are TRBV19 and TRBJ2-7; 11 bases match TRBD2. V shed 5 bases, J shed 0 bases, and the junction held 6 bases outside the gene matches. This CDR3 has 16 amino acids. Germline V lookup: CDR1 LNHDA, CDR2 SQIVND (reference sequence). In DNA, the CDR3 is TGTGCCAGTAGTCTTCGACTAGCGGGGAGCTCCTACGAGCAGTACTTC. Protein product: CASSLRLAGSSYEQYF.